The 21 T cell receptor beta chains below were found in one sample sequenced in a study of a mutant IDH1 vaccine in newly diagnosed glioma. Stated time point: baseline, week 1 (first vaccination visit). Described treatment: pre-vaccination baseline after standard-of-care therapy. The assay was immunoSEQ multiplex PCR, and TCRdb's table has in-frame clones only and misses some. The sample has 30,000 to 40,000 clones, over 60% seen once. The specimen comprised peripheral blood mononuclear cells (PBMCs), sampled from a glioma patient treated with radiotherapy, temozolomide or both. The receptors here all came from a man aged 50 or older with glioma. Some clones in this sample may be carry-over from other donors' samples.

The V call is TRBV5-1, the J call TRBJ2-1; the D gene is possibly TRBD1 (6 bases). Per germline, CDR1 SGHRS and CDR2 YFSETQ. V gave up 0 bases and J gave up 7 bases, with 14 bases separating them. CDR3 size: 15 residues. The chain's CDR3 is CASSLEQGQQNEQFF. For the CDR3, the DNA is TGCGCCAGCAGCTTGGAACAAGGACAGCAGAATGAGCAGTTCTTC.

The chain has TRBV19 and TRBJ2-3, with 8 bases fitting TRBD2. The germline V gene has CDR1 LNHDA and CDR2 SQIVND (reference sequence). The CDR3 spans 15 residues. Trimming removed 3 bases from V and 0 bases from J; junction bases left unmatched: 2. The CDR3 is CASSIAGGSTDTQYF. The CDR3 nucleotides read TGTGCCAGTAGTATTGCGGGGGGCAGCACAGATACGCAGTATTTT.

J is TRBJ1-1 and V is TRBV6-5, with a weak D call TRBD1 (5 bases). V lost 4 bases and J lost 1, with 10 bases in between. Germline V lookup: CDR1 MNHEY, CDR2 SVGAGI. This CDR3 spans 14 amino acids. In nucleotides, the CDR3 is TGTGCCAGCAGTTTACGGGGGGGGAACACTGAAGCTTTCTTT. It translates to CASSLRGGNTEAFF.

The chain is built from TRBV5-1 and TRBJ2-6; weak D call: TRBD2 (6 bases). V lost 7 bases and J 0 bases, leaving 14 bases between the germline ends. Germline CDR1 and CDR2: SGHRS and YFSETQ. The CDR3 loop spans 16 amino acids. Here the CDR3 reads CASVRDGNSGANVLTF. In DNA, the CDR3 is TGCGCCAGCGTGCGGGACGGCAACTCTGGGGCCAACGTCCTGACTTTC.

The V call is TRBV4-1, the J call TRBJ1-4; D remains ambiguous. The CDR3 extends over 15 amino acids. Per the germline V gene, CDR1 is MGHRA and CDR2 is YSYEKL. Trimming took off 1 base at V and 2 bases at J, with 8 bases between the two ends. CDR3 sequence (DNA): TGCGCCAGCAGCCAAGGCATCTCCACTAATGAAAAACTGTTTTTT. Residues: CASSQGISTNEKLFF.

This rearrangement joins TRBV5-1 to TRBJ1-4, with D tentatively TRBD1 (5 bases). The CDR3 has 15 residues. The germline V gene encodes CDR1 SGHRS and CDR2 YFSETQ. Between the trimmed V and J ends, which lost 6 bases and 7 bases, there was a span of 19 bases. The CDR3 spells CASKRVLGRGEKLFF. The DNA for the CDR3 is TGCGCCAGCAAACGGGTTCTGGGACGGGGTGAAAAACTGTTTTTT.

The CDR3, as DNA: TGTGCCAGCACCCTGAAAGGAGCCAGCTATGGCTACACCTTC. Its protein is CASTLKGASYGYTF. The chain joins TRBV6-1 to TRBJ1-2; D gene ambiguous. The CDR3 is 14 residues long. V lost 7 bases and J lost 4, with 16 bases in between. CDR1 is MNHNS and CDR2 is SASEGT in the germline V gene.

The chain is built from TRBV5-1 and TRBJ2-7; TRBD1 is a possible D gene (7 bases). The germline CDR1 and CDR2 sequences are SGHRS and YFSETQ. This CDR3 is built from 15 residues. V shed 1 base and J shed 3 bases, with 14 bases lying between them. The CDR3 nucleotides read TGCGCCAGCAGCTTGCCGCAGGGGGGTCACTACGAGCAGTACTTC. This codes for CASSLPQGGHYEQYF.

This clone has a handful of counts. The J gene is TRBJ1-1, the V gene TRBV29-1; possible D gene TRBD1, 5 bases. CDR3 length equals 12 residues. CDR1 is SQVTM and CDR2 is ANQGSEA in the germline V gene. V was shortened by 4 bases and J by 4 bases, with 10 bases between the two germline ends. The CDR3 bases are TGCAGCGTTGTGGGTGGGACCACTGAAGCTTTCTTT. This translates into CSVVGGTTEAFF.

The chain is built from TRBV6-5 and TRBJ1-5, with 9 bases matching TRBD1. This CDR3 comprises 14 residues. Germline CDR1 is MNHEY and CDR2 is SVGAGI. V shed 6 bases, J shed 5 bases, and the junction held 5 bases outside the gene matches. CDR3 sequence: CASSRDREDQPQHF. CDR3 DNA sequence: TGTGCCAGCAGCAGGGACAGGGAAGATCAGCCCCAGCATTTT.

DNA for the CDR3: TGTGCCAGCTCACCGGACATAAGACGAGAGACCCAGTACTTC. Protein sequence: CASSPDIRRETQYF. The rearrangement uses TRBV18 and TRBJ2-5; maybe TRBD1 (5 bases). This CDR3 region has 14 residues. V lost 3 bases and J lost 4, with 12 bases in between. Germline V CDR1 and CDR2: KGHSH, LQKENI.

On this clone: One end of the junction varies from germline; a read error may be responsible. The genes are TRBV30 and TRBJ1-6; D possibly corresponds to TRBD1 (6 bases). The CDR3 is made up of 12 amino acids. Per the germline V gene, CDR1 is GTSNPN and CDR2 is SVGIG (reference sequence). The CDR3 region has the DNA TGTGCCTGGAGTACCTTCTCCGGGACACCGGCCTTT. Translating it yields CAWSTFSGTPAF.

Only a few counts were recorded for this clone. The chain is built from TRBV5-1 and TRBJ1-1; D uncertain. V dropped 1 base and J dropped 1 base, with 11 bases sitting between them. The CDR3 has 15 residues. The V gene's germline CDR1 is SGHRS and CDR2 YFSETQ. CDR3 nucleotide sequence: TGCGCCAGCAGCTTGTCACCGGCACGGAACACTGAAGCTTTCTTT. Translating it yields CASSLSPARNTEAFF.

The J gene is TRBJ2-3, the V gene TRBV19; D might be TRBD1 or TRBD2, each matching 5 bases. The CDR3 covers 15 residues. Germline V CDR1 and CDR2: LNHDA, SQIVND (reference sequence). V was cut by 5 bases and J by 3 bases, with 15 bases left in between. This CDR3 is CASSSRGTGTDTQYF. In DNA, the CDR3 is TGTGCCAGTAGTTCGAGGGGAACAGGTACAGATACGCAGTATTTT.

CDR3 in DNA: TGTGCCAGCAACGGGGCCGACTTCCACTACGAGCAGTACTTC. Encoded protein: CASNGADFHYEQYF. The chain couples TRBV6-9 to TRBJ2-7; D is tentatively TRBD1 or TRBD2 (5 bases each). In germline, CDR1 is MNHGY, CDR2 SVAAGI. V was clipped by 7 bases and J by 3 bases, with 16 bases between them. The CDR3 runs to 14 residues.

This rearrangement joins TRBV2 to TRBJ2-7; no firm D call. The CDR3 spans 11 residues. The germline V and J ends were trimmed by 7 bases and 0 bases, with 4 bases remaining between them. The V gene's germline CDR1 is SNHLY and CDR2 FYNNEI. CDR3 protein: CASTLSYEQYF. The DNA for the CDR3 is TGTGCCAGCACCCTCTCCTACGAGCAGTACTTC. The full variable domain, rest sourced from reference TRBV2 and TRBJ2-7, is EPEVTQTPSHQVTQMGQEVILRCVPISNHLYFYWYRQILGQKVEFLVSFYNNEISEKSEIFDDQFSVERPDGSNFTLKIRSTKLEDSAMYFCASTLSYEQYFGPGTRLTVT.

This clone was recorded only once. The chain joins TRBV7-9 to TRBJ1-6; 7 bases map to TRBD1. Trimming cost V 4 bases and J 10 bases; bases outside gene matches: 7. The CDR3 has 14 residues. Per the germline V gene, CDR1 is SEHNR and CDR2 is FQNEAQ (reference sequence). CDR3 nucleotides: TGTGCCAGCAGCTACAGGGGAACGGGCTCACCCCTCCACTTT. Its translation: CASSYRGTGSPLHF.

The chain has TRBV15 and TRBJ1-1; TRBD1 is a possible D gene (6 bases). The length of the CDR3 is 14 residues. Germline assignment: CDR1 LNHNV and CDR2 YYDKDF (reference sequence). Deletions cut 9 bases from V and 4 bases from J, with 18 bases between. This chain's CDR3 is CATGPGTPLTEAFF. The DNA for the CDR3 is TGTGCCACGGGACCCGGGACACCGCTCACTGAAGCTTTCTTT.

V usage is TRBV7-2 and J usage is TRBJ2-5, with TRBD2 matching over 7 bases. V lost 4 bases, J lost 5 bases, and 10 bases stayed unmatched. From germline, CDR1 is SGHTA and CDR2 FQGNSA. This CDR3 is 15 amino acids long. The CDR3 sequence is CASSWGGTEGETQYF. The DNA for the CDR3 is TGTGCCAGCAGCTGGGGGGGGACGGAAGGGGAGACCCAGTACTTC.

The J gene is TRBJ2-1, the V gene TRBV9; a weak D match, TRBD2 (6 bases). Germline V gene data show CDR1 as SGDLS and CDR2 as YYNGEE. V gave up 3 bases and J gave up 8 bases, with 12 bases separating them. The CDR3 is 13 amino acids. The CDR3 here is CASSGEVLDEQFF. The DNA of the CDR3 is TGTGCCAGCAGCGGGGAGGTACTCGATGAGCAGTTCTTC. Together with reference TRBV9 and TRBJ2-1, the CDR3 gives the full variable domain: DSGVTQTPKHLITATGQRVTLRCSPRSGDLSVYWYQQSLDQGLQFLIQYYNGEERAKGNILERFSAQQFPDLHSELNLSSLELGDSALYFCASSGEVLDEQFFGPGTRLTVL.

The chain carries TRBV7-9 and TRBJ2-1; D is undetermined. Germline CDR1 reads SEHNR; CDR2 reads FQNEAQ (reference sequence). Between the trimmed V and J ends, which lost 5 bases and 9 bases, there was a span of 11 bases. This CDR3 contains 12 residues. CDR3 residues: CASSKLGSEQFF. The CDR3 DNA follows: TGTGCCAGCAGCAAGCTGGGCAGTGAGCAGTTCTTC.